This entry is about one T cell receptor (beta chain). What it recognizes is unknown. The trim removed 8 bases at V and 7 bases at J, leaving 3 bases unmatched. Germline V gene lookup returns CDR1 MNHEY and CDR2 SVGEGT. The CDR3 sequence is 14 residues long. This sample was included in a study of T cells after yellow fever vaccination. Points from the study as a whole: The secondary T-cell response peaked on day 5, not day 15, but was weaker.

The study made its TCR cDNA through 5'RACE template switching. That step introduced a universal primer site along with UMIs. TCRdb redid the calling of the 5' RACE reads with MiXCR, one entry per CDR3 protein. This sample has 360,000 or so distinct CDR3 sequences, with more than 9% found just once. This sample comprised PBMCs, obtained on the day of the first yellow fever vaccination. The TCR comes from a man between 18 and 29 years old who received the YFV17D yellow fever vaccine. The genes are TRBV6-2 or TRBV6-3 and TRBJ1-6; TRBD1 matches at 12 bases. CDR3 in amino acids: CASGTGGRNSPLHF. The CDR3 DNA is TGTGCCAGCGGGACAGGGGGCAGAAATTCACCCCTCCACTTT.